The sequence of this T cell receptor (beta chain) was determined in a study of blood T cell repertoires in COVID-19. Overall study context: PBMCs, B-cell-depleted T cells, or T cells provided the cDNA or gDNA that made up the material.

Germline-derived CDR1 and CDR2 are SGHTA and FQGNSA. CDR3 length equals 15 residues. Trimming stripped 1 base from V and 8 bases from J, with 17 bases between. What the recovered Cohort 3 donors had was two negative PCRs, clearance, or symptom resolution. The repertoire was sequenced with immunoSEQ multiplex PCR; TCRdb's copy has only in-frame clones and lacks some. The sample holds around 110,000 clones, over 80% seen once. The sequence came from a woman aged 30 to 39 who had recovered from COVID-19. The gene calls are TRBV7-2 and TRBJ1-1, with a weak D call TRBD1 (5 bases). Sequencing input: PBMCs or T cells enriched from blood (not recorded which). The CDR3 loop is CASSLDGRVIGEAFF. The CDR3 DNA reads TGTGCCAGCAGCTTAGATGGCAGGGTGATTGGGGAAGCTTTCTTT. Filled out from reference TRBV7-2 and TRBJ1-1, the complete variable domain reads GAGVSQSPSNKVTEKGKDVELRCDPISGHTALYWYRQSLGQGLEFLIYFQGNSAPDKSGLPSDRFSAERTGGSVSTLTIQRTQQEDSAVYLCASSLDGRVIGEAFFGQGTRLTVV.